Shown below are 21 T cell receptor beta chains from a single sample sequenced in a study of blood T cell repertoires in COVID-19. Assay: immunoSEQ multiplex PCR; the TCRdb copy retains only in-frame clones and omits some. The table includes 170,000 or so clones, 90% detected once. The specimen was peripheral blood. The receptor source for this set is a man aged 45-65 years with acute or convalescent COVID-19.

This clone was recorded only once. The chain has TRBV7-8 and TRBJ2-3; the D gene is possibly TRBD1 (6 bases). Germline loops: CDR1 SGHVS, CDR2 FQNEAQ. Between the trimmed V and J ends, which lost 3 bases and 5 bases, there was a span of 12 bases. CDR3 length: 14 residues. CDR3 amino acids: CASSFGQGGDTQYF. The CDR3 bases are TGTGCCAGCAGCTTCGGGCAAGGGGGAGATACGCAGTATTTT.

The V call is TRBV29-1, the J call TRBJ2-1; D unclear. V lost 1 base to trimming and J lost 4 bases, with 14 bases between them. The CDR3 loop spans 15 amino acids. Per germline, CDR1 SQVTM and CDR2 ANQGSEA. The CDR3 region has the DNA TGCAGCGTTGAAGGTAGATACCAAGAATACAATGAGCAGTTCTTC. Translating it yields CSVEGRYQEYNEQFF.

This clone has only one observation. The chain employs TRBV5-5 and TRBJ2-1; perhaps TRBD2 as D (5 bases). Trimming pared 4 bases from V and 1 base from J, leaving 18 bases between. Germline values: CDR1 SGHKS, CDR2 YYEKEE (reference sequence). The CDR3 runs 17 residues. CDR3 sequence: CASSLKTREQSYNEQFF. For the CDR3, the DNA is TGTGCCAGCAGCCTTAAGACGAGGGAGCAGTCCTACAATGAGCAGTTCTTC.

The CDR3 DNA sequence: TGCGCCAGCAGTGATTCACGGTCCTCCTACAATGAGCAGTTCTTC. As protein: CASSDSRSSYNEQFF. V and J are TRBV10-2 and TRBJ2-1; D ambiguous. Germline values: CDR1 WSHSY, CDR2 SAAADI. V lost 3 bases, J lost 0 bases, and 9 bases lay in between. CDR3 length: 15 residues.

The chain has TRBV19 and TRBJ2-7, with 11 positions matching TRBD2. Germline CDR1 is LNHDA and CDR2 is SQIVND (reference sequence). This CDR3 spans 17 amino acids. Germline trimming cut 10 bases from V and 0 bases from J; bases unmatched to any gene: 14. This CDR3 is CATSSGSGRGSSYEQYF. CDR3 bases: TGTGCCACCTCAAGTGGTAGCGGGAGGGGGAGCTCCTACGAGCAGTACTTC.

V gene TRBV9 combines with J gene TRBJ2-1; 10 bases are a match to TRBD2. CDR1 is SGDLS and CDR2 is YYNGEE in the germline V gene. After removal of 6 bases from V and 8 bases from J, the junction contained 11 bases not matched to a gene. The CDR3 totals 15 residues. CDR3 loop: CASTPLAGVDHEQFF. The CDR3 DNA reads as TGTGCCAGCACCCCCCTAGCGGGAGTTGATCATGAGCAGTTCTTC.

This chain links TRBV30 with TRBJ1-1; D ambiguous. Trimming removed 2 bases from V and 6 bases from J, with 19 bases in between. Germline CDR1 reads GTSNPN; CDR2 reads SVGIG (reference sequence). This CDR3 has 15 residues. CDR3 nucleotide sequence: TGTGCCTGGAGTCGGGAATTGATTTTAAGGGCTGAAGCTTTCTTT. It encodes CAWSRELILRAEAFF.

The chain carries TRBV7-9 and TRBJ1-2; D may be TRBD1 (5 bases). Trimming removed 5 bases at V and 7 bases at J, with 8 bases between. The CDR3 extends over 11 amino acids. The V gene's germline CDR1 is SEHNR and CDR2 FQNEAQ (reference sequence). The CDR3 coding sequence is TGTGCCAGCAGCCTCAGGGCTGGCTACACCTTC. This encodes CASSLRAGYTF.

V usage is TRBV11-2 and J usage is TRBJ2-6; 10 nucleotides align to TRBD1. The germline CDR1 and CDR2 sequences are SGHAT and FQNNGV. The length of the CDR3 is 19 residues. V dropped 0 bases and J dropped 0; count of bases not matched to a gene: 5. CDR3 coding DNA: TGTGCCAGCAGCTTAGACGCAGACAGGGGGCCCTCTGGGGCCAACGTCCTGACTTTC. Residues: CASSLDADRGPSGANVLTF.

The rearrangement links TRBV7-3 to TRBJ2-1; D is perhaps TRBD1 (5 bases). This CDR3 is 14 amino acids long. Germline CDR1 is SGHTA and CDR2 is FQGTGA. The V end lost 2 bases, the J end lost 1 base, and 6 bases lay between the germline ends. The CDR3: CASSLQGSYNEQFF. CDR3 in DNA: TGTGCCAGCAGCTTACAGGGTTCCTACAATGAGCAGTTCTTC.

The count of this clone is one. The V gene is TRBV10-2, the J gene TRBJ2-5; 13 nucleotides align to TRBD2. Germline V gene lookup returns CDR1 WSHSY and CDR2 SAAADI. The V gene end was trimmed by 6 bases and the J gene end by 6 bases; junction bases not matched to a gene: 7. The CDR3 contains 15 residues. The CDR3 nucleotides read TGCGCCAGCAGCGGACTAGCGGGAGTAGGCAAGACCCAGTACTTC. It codes for CASSGLAGVGKTQYF.

V and J are TRBV5-8 and TRBJ1-1; TRBD1 matches at 7 bases. The V gene's germline CDR1 is SGHTS and CDR2 YDEGEE. The CDR3 is 12 amino acids. The V segment lost 5 bases and the J segment 9 bases; nucleotides outside the gene matches: 7. For the CDR3, the DNA is TGTGCCAGCAGACTGGAGGGGGCGAAAGCTTTCTTT. This gives the protein CASRLEGAKAFF.

The chain is built from TRBV4-1 and TRBJ2-1; 10 positions match TRBD1. This CDR3 has 15 amino acids. Germline CDR1 is MGHRA and CDR2 is YSYEKL. With V trimmed by 2 bases and J by 9 bases, 7 bases remained unmatched. Here the CDR3 DNA reads TGCGCCAGCAGCCAAACCGGGACAGGGGCTGGTGAGCAGTTCTTC. This encodes CASSQTGTGAGEQFF.

This sequence joins TRBV11-2 and TRBJ1-4; the D gene is possibly TRBD1 (5 bases). The V gene lost 5 bases and the J gene lost 1 base, with 20 bases spanning the gap. Germline V gene lookup returns CDR1 SGHAT and CDR2 FQNNGV. The CDR3 totals 18 residues. The CDR3 DNA reads TGTGCCAGCAGCCACCCTACGGACATTTCGGTAACTAATGAAAAACTGTTTTTT. Translating gives CASSHPTDISVTNEKLFF.

The CDR3, as DNA: TGTGCCAGCAGCCAGCTAGGGGGCTCCTACAATGAGCAGTTCTTC. It yields the protein CASSQLGGSYNEQFF. This rearrangement joins TRBV7-3 to TRBJ2-1, with TRBD1 as a possible D gene (6 bases). Trimming pared 5 bases from V and 0 bases from J, leaving 11 bases between. The V gene's germline CDR1 is SGHTA and CDR2 FQGTGA. The CDR3 length is 15 residues.

The J gene is TRBJ1-5, the V gene TRBV7-9, with D hard to call. Looked up from germline, CDR1 is SEHNR and CDR2 is FQNEAQ (reference sequence). V shed 5 bases and J shed 5 bases, with 7 bases lying between them. The CDR3 consists of 12 residues. CDR3 bases: TGTGCCAGCAGCCTGGGCGATCAGCCCCAGCATTTT. Translation gives CASSLGDQPQHF.

The V and J genes are TRBV28 and TRBJ1-1, with D possibly TRBD1 on 5 matching bases. The CDR3 loop spans 13 amino acids. The V gene's germline CDR1 is MDHEN and CDR2 SYDVKM. V shed 6 bases and J shed 8 bases, with 16 bases lying between them. CDR3 residues: CASSCRACLEAFF. CDR3 DNA: TGTGCCAGCAGCTGCAGGGCGTGCTTAGAAGCTTTCTTT.

The V gene is TRBV24-1, the J gene TRBJ2-5; 9 bases are shared with TRBD1. Germline-derived CDR1 and CDR2 are KGHDR and SFDVKD. The V gene end was trimmed by 5 bases and the J gene end by 6 bases; junction bases not matched to a gene: 9. The CDR3 loop spans 15 amino acids. The CDR3: CATSAAGTGKQTQYF. In nucleotides, the CDR3 is TGTGCCACCAGTGCCGCCGGGACAGGGAAACAGACCCAGTACTTC.

V usage is TRBV27 and J usage is TRBJ1-6, with 7 bases identical to TRBD1. The germline V gene has CDR1 MNHEY and CDR2 SMNVEV (reference sequence). The CDR3 consists of 19 residues. V shed 6 bases, J shed 0 bases, and the junction held 14 bases outside the gene matches. The CDR3 loop is CASRHDRETLSSYNSPLHF. The CDR3 region has the DNA TGTGCCAGCAGGCACGACAGGGAAACCCTCAGCTCCTATAATTCACCCCTCCACTTT.

This clone has just one count. CDR3 residues: CSGVESSYNEQFF. The CDR3 coding sequence is TGCAGCGGAGTTGAAAGCTCCTACAATGAGCAGTTCTTC. This chain joins TRBV29-1 and TRBJ2-1; D ambiguous. The CDR3 extends over 13 amino acids. Trimming left V 7 bases short and J 0 bases short, with 10 bases between. Germline V gives CDR1 SQVTM, CDR2 ANQGSEA.

The rearrangement uses TRBV28 and TRBJ1-2, with 7 bases matching TRBD1. The CDR3 is 14 residues long. CDR1 is MDHEN and CDR2 is SYDVKM in the germline V gene. The V segment lost 5 bases and the J segment 4 bases; nucleotides outside the gene matches: 7. CDR3 residues: CASSTPGGIYGYTF. In DNA, the CDR3 is TGTGCCAGCAGTACCCCAGGGGGTATCTATGGCTACACCTTC.